This T cell receptor beta chain was captured in a study of monozygotic twins with inflammatory bowel disease. The study, taken as a whole, reports: With others, IBD patients shared fewer clonotypes than healthy twins did, especially with disease activity. With inverse Simpson as the measure, TCRbeta diversity was lower in IBD patients than in healthy co-twins.

Germline V gives CDR1 ENHRY, CDR2 SYGVKD. This CDR3 spans 14 amino acids. As concerns this clonotype: Its antigen is not known.

No DNA is given; TCRdb re-called the 5' RACE reads and lists each CDR3 protein once. This specimen shows approximately 400,000 distinct CDR3 sequences; the ten leading clones hold about 2.5%. The TCR comes from a human donor with ulcerative colitis or Crohn's disease, or a healthy co-twin of an affected twin (not recorded which). This chain uses TRBV10-3 with TRBJ2-7; TCRdb reports TRBD1, a call that lacks DNA to check it against. The sample was blood. CDR3: CAIRRDRDAYEQYF.